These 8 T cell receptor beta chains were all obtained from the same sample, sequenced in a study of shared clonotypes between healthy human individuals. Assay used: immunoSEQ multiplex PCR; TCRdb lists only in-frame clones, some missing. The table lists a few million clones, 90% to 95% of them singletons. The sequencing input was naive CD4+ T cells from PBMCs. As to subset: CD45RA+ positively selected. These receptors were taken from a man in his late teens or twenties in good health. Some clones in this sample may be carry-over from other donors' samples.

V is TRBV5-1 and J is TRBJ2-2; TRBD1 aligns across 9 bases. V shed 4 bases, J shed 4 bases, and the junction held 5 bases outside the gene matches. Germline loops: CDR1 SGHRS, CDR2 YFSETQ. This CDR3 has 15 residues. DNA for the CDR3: TGCGCCAGCAGCGGGACAGGGCCAACCACCGGGGAGCTGTTTTTT. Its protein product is CASSGTGPTTGELFF.

The CDR3 protein is CASSEVTGELFF. CDR3 sequence (DNA): TGTGCCAGCAGTGAGGTCACCGGGGAGCTGTTTTTT. This chain links TRBV5-6 with TRBJ2-2; D not certain. This CDR3 has 12 amino acids. Germline V lookup: CDR1 SGHDT, CDR2 YYEEEE. The V end was cut by 5 bases, the J end by 4 bases, with 6 bases between.

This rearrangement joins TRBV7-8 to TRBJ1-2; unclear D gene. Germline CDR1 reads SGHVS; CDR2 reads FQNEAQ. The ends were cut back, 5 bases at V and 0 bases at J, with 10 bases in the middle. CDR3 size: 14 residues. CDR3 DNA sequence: TGTGCCAGCAGCGATTCGCCGGCTAACTATGGCTACACCTTC. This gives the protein CASSDSPANYGYTF.

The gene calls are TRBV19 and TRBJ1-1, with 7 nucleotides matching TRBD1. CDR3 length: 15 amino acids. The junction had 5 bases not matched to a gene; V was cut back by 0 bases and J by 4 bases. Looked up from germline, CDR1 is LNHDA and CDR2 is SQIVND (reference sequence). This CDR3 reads CASSIEGQPTTEAFF. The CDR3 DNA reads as TGTGCCAGTAGTATAGAGGGACAGCCGACCACTGAAGCTTTCTTT.

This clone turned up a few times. CDR3 sequence: CASSSQGAITYGYTF. CDR3 bases: TGTGCCAGCAGTTCACAGGGGGCGATCACCTATGGCTACACCTTC. The chain carries TRBV6-1 and TRBJ1-2, with TRBD1 matching 9 bases. CDR1 is MNHNS and CDR2 is SASEGT in the germline V gene. V lost 5 bases and J lost 4; bases outside the gene matches: 8. The CDR3 runs to 15 residues.

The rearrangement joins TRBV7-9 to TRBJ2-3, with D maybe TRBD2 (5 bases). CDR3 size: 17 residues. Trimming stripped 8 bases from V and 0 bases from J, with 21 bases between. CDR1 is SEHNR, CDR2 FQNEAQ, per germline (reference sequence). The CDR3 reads CASDPVPGVVSTDTQYF. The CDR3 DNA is TGTGCCAGCGATCCCGTACCCGGGGTGGTGAGCACAGATACGCAGTATTTT.

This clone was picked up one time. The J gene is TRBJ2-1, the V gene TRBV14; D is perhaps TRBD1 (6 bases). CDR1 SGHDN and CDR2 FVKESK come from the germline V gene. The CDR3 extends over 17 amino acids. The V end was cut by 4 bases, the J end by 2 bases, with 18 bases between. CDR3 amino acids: CASSLLGTGRPYNEQFF. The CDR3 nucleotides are TGTGCCAGCAGCCTCCTCGGTACAGGGAGACCCTACAATGAGCAGTTCTTC.

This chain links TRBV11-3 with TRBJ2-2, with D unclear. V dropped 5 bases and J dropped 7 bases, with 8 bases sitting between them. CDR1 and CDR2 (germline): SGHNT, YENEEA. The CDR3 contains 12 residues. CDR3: CASSPPFGELFF. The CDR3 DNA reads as TGTGCCAGCAGCCCACCCTTCGGGGAGCTGTTTTTT.